One and the same sample provided the 25 T cell receptor beta chains below, sequenced in a study of blood T cell repertoires in COVID-19. Repertoires were generated with immunoSEQ multiplex PCR, while TCRdb's copy carries only in-frame clones and drops some. Here the sample spans 250,000 to 350,000 clones, 75% to 90% being singletons. The sample consisted of peripheral blood. The receptor source for this set is a woman in her 70s with COVID-19, enrolled during active disease.

The chain employs TRBV1 and TRBJ1-2. TRBV1 is a recognized pseudogene. This CDR3 is 14 amino acids long. The DNA for the CDR3 is TGCACCAGCAGCCCGGAGACACGGGGTCGTGGCTACACCTTC. Its protein product is CTSSPETRGRGYTF.

CDR3 residues: CATRPSTGGEQYF. The DNA for the CDR3 is TGTGCCACCAGACCCAGTACAGGGGGCGAGCAGTACTTC. The chain is built from TRBV24-1 and TRBJ2-7; 8 nucleotides align to TRBD1. This CDR3 has 13 amino acids. The V segment lost 7 bases and the J segment 6 bases; nucleotides outside the gene matches: 7. CDR1 is KGHDR, CDR2 SFDVKD, per germline.

V usage is TRBV7-2 and J usage is TRBJ1-1; the match to TRBD1 covers 7 bases. Germline loops: CDR1 SGHTA, CDR2 FQGNSA. With 6 bases clipped from V and 5 bases from J, the junction kept 9 bases outside the gene matches. There are 14 residues in the CDR3. The CDR3 bases are TGTGCCAGCAGTTCCCACAGGGGAGGAACTGAAGCTTTCTTT. This encodes CASSSHRGGTEAFF. The full variable domain, with the rest looked up from reference TRBV7-2 and TRBJ1-1, is GAGVSQSPSNKVTEKGKDVELRCDPISGHTALYWYRQSLGQGLEFLIYFQGNSAPDKSGLPSDRFSAERTGGSVSTLTIQRTQQEDSAVYLCASSSHRGGTEAFFGQGTRLTVV.

J is TRBJ2-3 and V is TRBV9; 7 bases are shared with TRBD2. The CDR3 totals 15 residues. CDR1 is SGDLS, CDR2 YYNGEE, per germline. The V segment lost 4 bases and the J segment 6 bases; nucleotides outside the gene matches: 11. The CDR3 loop reads CASSLRGAGYDTQYF. Written as DNA, the CDR3 is TGTGCCAGCAGCCTTCGGGGAGCGGGGTACGATACGCAGTATTTT.

J is TRBJ1-1 and V is TRBV7-2; D is ambiguous. V lost 5 bases and J lost 0, with 16 bases in between. CDR3 length: 16 residues. CDR1 SGHTA and CDR2 FQGNSA come from the germline V gene. The CDR3 protein is CASSPRMAGMNTEAFF. For the CDR3, the DNA is TGTGCCAGCAGCCCTAGAATGGCGGGAATGAACACTGAAGCTTTCTTT.

The chain has TRBV27 and TRBJ2-5; tentatively, D is TRBD2 (5 bases). From germline, CDR1 is MNHEY and CDR2 SMNVEV (reference sequence). V gave up 2 bases and J gave up 2 bases, with 12 bases separating them. CDR3 length: 15 amino acids. The CDR3 nucleotides are TGTGCCAGCAGTTTAACCGCTAGCCCACAAGAGACCCAGTACTTC. Its protein product is CASSLTASPQETQYF.

The V call is TRBV6-5, the J call TRBJ1-5; 7 nucleotides align to TRBD1. V lost 4 bases to trimming and J lost 4 bases; unmatched junction nucleotides: 1. The CDR3 spans 13 residues. Germline V gene lookup returns CDR1 MNHEY and CDR2 SVGAGI. The CDR3 nucleotides read TGTGCCAGCAGTTCGGACAGGAATCAGCCCCAGCATTTT. This translates into CASSSDRNQPQHF.

This clone has only a few counts. V gene TRBV7-2 combines with J gene TRBJ2-1; 10 nucleotides align to TRBD2. This CDR3 is 16 amino acids long. After removal of 0 bases from V and 6 bases from J, the junction contained 5 bases not matched to a gene. Germline V gene lookup returns CDR1 SGHTA and CDR2 FQGNSA. The CDR3 loop is CASSLALAGDRNEQFF. The CDR3 DNA is TGTGCCAGCAGCTTAGCTCTAGCGGGGGACCGCAATGAGCAGTTCTTC.

J is TRBJ1-3 and V is TRBV6-5; D gene uncertain. The CDR3 loop spans 16 amino acids. The ends were cut back, 0 bases at V and 4 bases at J, with 13 bases in the middle. Germline V gene data show CDR1 as MNHEY and CDR2 as SVGAGI. The CDR3 is CASSYSGRGTGNTIYF. The CDR3 nucleotides read TGTGCCAGCAGTTACTCAGGGCGGGGTACCGGAAACACCATATATTTT.

The V gene is TRBV7-2, the J gene TRBJ2-3; no clear D gene. Germline V CDR1 and CDR2: SGHTA, FQGNSA. This CDR3 has 13 amino acids. The germline V and J ends were trimmed by 1 base and 2 bases, with 4 bases remaining between them. The CDR3, as DNA: TGTGCCAGCAGCTTAGTAATCACAGATACGCAGTATTTT. The encoded protein is CASSLVITDTQYF. The whole variable domain, filled in from reference TRBV7-2 and TRBJ2-3, reads GAGVSQSPSNKVTEKGKDVELRCDPISGHTALYWYRQSLGQGLEFLIYFQGNSAPDKSGLPSDRFSAERTGGSVSTLTIQRTQQEDSAVYLCASSLVITDTQYFGPGTRLTVL.

The chain recombines TRBV7-3 with TRBJ2-3; 8 nucleotides align to TRBD2. J gave up 0 bases and V 5 bases, and 13 bases lay outside the gene matches. The CDR3 sequence is 18 residues long. The germline gives CDR1 SGHTA, CDR2 FQGTGA. CDR3: CASSPGLGGRSSTDTQYF. DNA for the CDR3: TGTGCCAGCAGCCCGGGACTAGGGGGGCGTAGTAGCACAGATACGCAGTATTTT.

V is TRBV18 and J is TRBJ2-1; 8 positions match TRBD2. Germline CDR1 reads KGHSH; CDR2 reads LQKENI. The CDR3 consists of 14 residues. J was trimmed by 7 bases and V by 4 bases; bases with no gene match: 6. Here the CDR3 reads CASSQTGGPNEQFF. CDR3 nucleotides: TGTGCCAGCTCACAAACGGGGGGGCCTAATGAGCAGTTCTTC.

In its sample, this clone ranks as medium-sized. V is TRBV24-1 and J is TRBJ2-2; a possible D gene is TRBD1 (5 bases). Trimming cost V 8 bases and J 4 bases, with 10 bases left between them. The CDR3 totals 13 residues. Per germline, CDR1 KGHDR and CDR2 SFDVKD. In nucleotides, the CDR3 is TGTGCCACCAATCAGGGCGGCACCGGGGAGCTGTTTTTT. This encodes CATNQGGTGELFF.

The chain is built from TRBV4-2 and TRBJ2-3, with 14 bases fitting TRBD2. Germline V gives CDR1 LGHNA, CDR2 YNFKEQ. J was trimmed by 2 bases and V by 4 bases; bases with no gene match: 8. The length of the CDR3 is 18 residues. CDR3 residues: CASSLTGTSGGPTDTQYF. The CDR3 DNA is TGTGCCAGCAGCCTTACCGGGACTAGCGGGGGACCCACAGATACGCAGTATTTT.

The V and J genes are TRBV7-7 and TRBJ2-1, with 7 bases lining up with TRBD2. The CDR3 consists of 15 residues. Germline V CDR1 and CDR2: SSHAT, FNYEAQ (reference sequence). V lost 5 bases to trimming and J lost 0 bases; unmatched junction nucleotides: 4. CDR3 DNA: TGTGCCAGCAGCCGGAGCGGGGACTCCTACAATGAGCAGTTCTTC. Its translation is CASSRSGDSYNEQFF.

V and J are TRBV7-9 and TRBJ1-4, with D possibly TRBD1 on 5 matching bases. The germline gives CDR1 SEHNR, CDR2 FQNEAQ (reference sequence). Trimming left V 3 bases short and J 0 bases short, with 14 bases between. The CDR3 covers 17 residues. This chain's CDR3 is CASSFRSGQATNEKLFF. The DNA of the CDR3 is TGTGCCAGCAGCTTCCGGTCAGGGCAAGCAACTAATGAAAAACTGTTTTTT.

The rearrangement links TRBV19 to TRBJ2-5; 7 bases fit TRBD2. V dropped 9 bases and J dropped 5; count of bases not matched to a gene: 12. Germline-derived CDR1 and CDR2 are LNHDA and SQIVND (reference sequence). The CDR3 is made up of 14 amino acids. CDR3 loop: CASGGSAGIETQYF. The CDR3 bases are TGTGCCAGCGGGGGGTCGGCAGGGATCGAGACCCAGTACTTC.

The chain joins TRBV3-1 (or the pseudogene TRBV3-2) to TRBJ1-2; no reliable D call. Germline V gene lookup returns CDR1 LGHDT and CDR2 YNNKEL (reference sequence). The CDR3 has 12 amino acids. The germline V and J ends were trimmed by 4 bases and 6 bases, with 9 bases remaining between them. This chain's CDR3 is CASSPNRDGYTF. CDR3 DNA: TGTGCCAGCAGCCCAAACCGGGATGGCTACACCTTC.

This clone was detected once. The V and J genes are TRBV5-3 and TRBJ1-4; D may be TRBD1 (5 bases). TRBV5-3 is an open reading frame whose function is uncertain. V was cut by 8 bases and J by 4 bases, with 15 bases left in between. The CDR3 has 14 residues. CDR3 nucleotides: TGTGCCAGCAGGACGGAGGGGCTTAATGAAAAACTGTTTTTT. Translation gives CASRTEGLNEKLFF.

The chain combines TRBV5-4 with TRBJ1-2, with D possibly TRBD1 on 6 matching bases. The CDR3 contains 14 residues. Germline V CDR1 and CDR2: SGHNT, YYREEE (reference sequence). The V end lost 0 bases, the J end lost 2 bases, and 8 bases lay between the germline ends. CDR3 protein: CASSLVQGNYGYTF. CDR3 DNA: TGTGCCAGCAGCTTGGTTCAGGGGAACTATGGCTACACCTTC.

This chain connects TRBV19 to TRBJ1-2, with 10 bases matching TRBD1. V was clipped by 7 bases and J by 8 bases; unmatched bases: 10. The V gene's germline CDR1 is LNHDA and CDR2 SQIVND (reference sequence). This CDR3 contains 14 residues. The CDR3 is CASTDPGQGHGYTF. CDR3 DNA: TGTGCCAGTACCGATCCGGGACAGGGGCACGGCTACACCTTC.

The gene calls are TRBV7-2 and TRBJ1-1; 7 bases line up with TRBD1. V was pared by 4 bases and J by 3 bases, with 2 bases of the junction left unmatched. CDR1 and CDR2 from the germline V gene are SGHTA and FQGNSA. This CDR3 is 13 amino acids long. The CDR3 sequence: CASSSQGDTEAFF. CDR3 in DNA: TGTGCCAGCAGCTCCCAGGGGGACACTGAAGCTTTCTTT.

The chain links TRBV2 to TRBJ2-1; 8 positions match TRBD2. The CDR3 runs to 15 residues. Germline trimming cut 2 bases from V and 6 bases from J; bases unmatched to any gene: 6. The germline V gene encodes CDR1 SNHLY and CDR2 FYNNEI. The CDR3 reads CASSEFSGVGNEQFF. CDR3 nucleotide sequence: TGTGCCAGCAGTGAATTTAGCGGGGTAGGCAATGAGCAGTTCTTC. The full variable domain, rest sourced from reference TRBV2 and TRBJ2-1, is EPEVTQTPSHQVTQMGQEVILRCVPISNHLYFYWYRQILGQKVEFLVSFYNNEISEKSEIFDDQFSVERPDGSNFTLKIRSTKLEDSAMYFCASSEFSGVGNEQFFGPGTRLTVL.

The genes are TRBV7-2 and TRBJ2-2, with a tentative D call TRBD2 (7 bases). Germline V gene data show CDR1 as SGHTA and CDR2 as FQGNSA. The CDR3 is 15 amino acids. Trimming left V 5 bases short and J 7 bases short, with 17 bases between. The CDR3 region has the DNA TGTGCCAGCAGCCATCTTCGGGGGGCCAGCGGGGAGCTGTTTTTT. This sequence encodes CASSHLRGASGELFF.

The CDR3 sequence is CASSEMWAGNQPQHF. CDR3 bases: TGTGCCAGCAGTGAAATGTGGGCAGGGAATCAGCCCCAGCATTTT. This chain links TRBV2 with TRBJ1-5, with a possible D match to TRBD1 (5 bases). Germline V gene data show CDR1 as SNHLY and CDR2 as FYNNEI. V was shortened by 2 bases and J by 4 bases, with 12 bases between the two germline ends. The CDR3 is 15 amino acids.